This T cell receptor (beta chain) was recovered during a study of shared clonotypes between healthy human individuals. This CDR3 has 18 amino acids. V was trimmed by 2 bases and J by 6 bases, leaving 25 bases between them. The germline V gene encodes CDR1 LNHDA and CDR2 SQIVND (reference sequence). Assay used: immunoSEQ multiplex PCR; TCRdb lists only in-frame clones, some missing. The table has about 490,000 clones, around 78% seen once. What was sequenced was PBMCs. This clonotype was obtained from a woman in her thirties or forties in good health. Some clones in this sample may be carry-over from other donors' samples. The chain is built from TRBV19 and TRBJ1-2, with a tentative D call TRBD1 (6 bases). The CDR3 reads CASSISGSGVGVEDGYTF. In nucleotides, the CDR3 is TGTGCCAGTAGTATATCGGGTTCAGGGGTTGGGGTTGAGGATGGCTACACCTTC.